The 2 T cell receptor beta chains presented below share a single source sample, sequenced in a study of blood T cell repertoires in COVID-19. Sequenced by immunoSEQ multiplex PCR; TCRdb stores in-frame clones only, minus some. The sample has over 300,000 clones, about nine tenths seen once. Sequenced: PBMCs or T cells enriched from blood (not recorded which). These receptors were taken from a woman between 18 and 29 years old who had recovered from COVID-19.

CDR3 nucleotide sequence: TGTGCCTGGAATAAACAGGGTTTAGTTCAGCCCCAGCATTTT. It translates to CAWNKQGLVQPQHF. The chain is built from TRBV30 and TRBJ1-5, with a possible D match to TRBD1 (6 bases). Germline V lookup: CDR1 GTSNPN, CDR2 SVGIG (reference sequence). V lost 4 bases to trimming and J lost 6 bases, with 16 bases between them. This CDR3 region has 14 residues.

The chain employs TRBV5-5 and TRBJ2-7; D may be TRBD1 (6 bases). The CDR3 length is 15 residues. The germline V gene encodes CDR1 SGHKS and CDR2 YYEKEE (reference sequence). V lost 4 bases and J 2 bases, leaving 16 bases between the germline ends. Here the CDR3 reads CASSITTGIPYEQYF. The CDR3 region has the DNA TGTGCCAGCAGCATAACTACAGGGATCCCCTACGAGCAGTACTTC. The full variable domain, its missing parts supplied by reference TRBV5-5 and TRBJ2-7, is DAGVTQSPTHLIKTRGQQVTLRCSPISGHKSVSWYQQVLGQGPQFIFQYYEKEERGRGNFPDRFSARQFPNYSSELNVNALLLGDSALYLCASSITTGIPYEQYFGPGTRLTVT.